Reported below is one TCR beta chain. Its antigen is still unknown. Deletions cut 3 bases from V and 7 bases from J, with 24 bases between. The CDR3 has 18 amino acids. The germline V gene encodes CDR1 LGHNA and CDR2 YNFKEQ. This specimen belongs to a study of shared clonotypes between healthy human individuals. In the study overall: Ranging from 18 to 49 in age, donors were a couple of women and a few men.

Study-wide findings and caveats: Sorted-subset sequencing, rarefaction showed, was incomplete despite large depth. Sharing across a few donors was seen in 4.5% to 6.5% of naive CD4 clonotypes.

Each replicate PCR on the sorted subsets used about 0.2 ug DNA (approximately 33,000 T cell genomes). The assay was immunoSEQ multiplex PCR, and TCRdb's table has in-frame clones only and misses some. The sample has around 2,000,000 clones; about 93% are singletons. Positively selected for CCR7, the CD45RO-negative cells used as naive CD8 cells excluded terminally differentiated effector memory CD45RA+ cells. This sequence was found in a man aged 18 to 30 in good health. Some clones in this sample may be carry-over from other donors' samples. The material sequenced was naive CD8+ T cells from PBMCs. V and J are TRBV4-2 and TRBJ2-2; the D gene could be TRBD1 or TRBD2 (7 bases each). Written as DNA, the CDR3 is TGTGCCAGCAGCCAGACGCTAGGGGGACAGCGGGGATACGGGGAGCTGTTTTTT. It encodes CASSQTLGGQRGYGELFF.